This T cell receptor beta chain was recovered during a study of blood T cell repertoires in COVID-19. In the study overall: T cells, B-cell-depleted T cells, or PBMCs provided the cDNA or gDNA that served as material.

Data came from immunoSEQ multiplex PCR; TCRdb stores just in-frame clones and leaves some out. The table shows roughly 250,000 clones, with 88% occurring only once. Germline V lookup: CDR1 SGHRS, CDR2 YFSETQ. The ends lost 2 bases at V and 4 bases at J; junction bases unmatched: 12. This CDR3 is 18 amino acids long. The J gene is TRBJ2-6, the V gene TRBV5-1; 7 bases map to TRBD2. This TCR was recovered from a woman in her forties who had recovered from COVID-19. The specimen sequenced was peripheral blood. CDR3: CASSFKAWGGAGANVLTF. CDR3 sequence (DNA): TGCGCCAGCAGCTTTAAAGCTTGGGGGGGAGCCGGGGCCAACGTCCTGACTTTC.